One sample yielded the 27 T cell receptor beta chains listed below, sequenced in a study of blood T cell repertoires in COVID-19. The assay was immunoSEQ multiplex PCR, and TCRdb's table has in-frame clones only and misses some. Among under 250,000 clones, more than 85% were seen once, and the ten largest hold 5.5% to 9%. Sequenced input: peripheral blood. The receptors derive from a woman in her 70s with active or convalescent COVID-19.

The rearrangement uses TRBV29-1 and TRBJ2-5; a weak D match, TRBD2 (6 bases). This CDR3 is built from 14 residues. V lost 5 bases and J 5 bases, leaving 18 bases between the germline ends. Germline lookup yields CDR1 SQVTM and CDR2 ANQGSEA. The CDR3 sequence: CSVLAGRSAETQYF. CDR3 coding DNA: TGCAGCGTTCTTGCGGGGAGGTCGGCGGAGACCCAGTACTTC.

This clone appeared a few times. The chain links TRBV24-1 to TRBJ1-5; D is perhaps TRBD1 (5 bases). The CDR3 runs 15 residues. V was trimmed by 2 bases and J by 3 bases, leaving 10 bases between them. CDR1 is KGHDR and CDR2 is SFDVKD in the germline V gene. In DNA, the CDR3 is TGTGCCACCAGTGATTCCAGGGCGGACAATCAGCCCCAGCATTTT. Translation gives CATSDSRADNQPQHF.

The rearrangement uses TRBV5-1 and TRBJ2-1; 9 nucleotides align to TRBD2. Germline values: CDR1 SGHRS, CDR2 YFSETQ. J gave up 8 bases and V 1 base, and 10 bases lay outside the gene matches. The CDR3 covers 16 residues. CDR3 loop: CASSLPGTSYNDEQFF. CDR3 DNA sequence: TGCGCCAGCAGCTTGCCCGGGACTAGCTATAACGATGAGCAGTTCTTC.

The gene calls are TRBV10-2 and TRBJ2-2; 8 bases match TRBD1. Germline CDR1 reads WSHSY; CDR2 reads SAAADI. The CDR3 runs to 16 residues. Trimming cost V 2 bases and J 6 bases; bases outside gene matches: 8. The CDR3 sequence: CASSEVGQGAAGELFF. CDR3 coding DNA: TGCGCCAGCAGTGAGGTCGGTCAGGGGGCAGCCGGGGAGCTGTTTTTT.

This chain connects TRBV7-2 to TRBJ1-2; possibly TRBD1 for D (6 bases). V shed 3 bases and J shed 4 bases, with 12 bases lying between them. This CDR3 comprises 14 residues. Per the germline V gene, CDR1 is SGHTA and CDR2 is FQGNSA. The CDR3 nucleotides are TGTGCCAGCAGCTTCAAGGGGGAGGGCTATGGCTACACCTTC. This translates into CASSFKGEGYGYTF.

In its sample, this clone was seen once. This chain uses TRBV27 with TRBJ1-6; D is uncertain. V was shortened by 6 bases and J by 8 bases, with 14 bases between the two germline ends. Germline V gene lookup returns CDR1 MNHEY and CDR2 SMNVEV (reference sequence). The CDR3 is 14 residues long. In nucleotides, the CDR3 is TGTGCCAGCAGCTCGCTAACAGAGCATTCACCCCTCCACTTT. Its translation is CASSSLTEHSPLHF.

The gene calls are TRBV11-2 and TRBJ1-5; 7 bases match TRBD1. V was pared by 4 bases and J by 7 bases, with 10 bases of the junction left unmatched. The CDR3 is made up of 15 amino acids. Looked up from germline, CDR1 is SGHAT and CDR2 is FQNNGV. In DNA, the CDR3 is TGTGCCAGCAGCTCCGACCCAGGGGGAAGGCAGCCCCAGCATTTT. It encodes CASSSDPGGRQPQHF.

This clone has just a few counts. V usage is TRBV6-5 and J usage is TRBJ1-1; D ambiguous. The CDR3 is 12 residues long. V lost 6 bases, J lost 1 base, and 6 bases lay in between. Germline loops: CDR1 MNHEY, CDR2 SVGAGI. CDR3 amino acids: CASRSGNTEAFF. CDR3 DNA sequence: TGTGCCAGCAGGTCGGGGAACACTGAAGCTTTCTTT.

The V call is TRBV9, the J call TRBJ1-5; D may be TRBD1 (5 bases). The CDR3 extends over 15 amino acids. V lost 0 bases to trimming and J lost 0 bases, with 7 bases between them. In germline, CDR1 is SGDLS, CDR2 YYNGEE. This CDR3 reads CASSVGGYSNQPQHF. The CDR3 nucleotides are TGTGCCAGCAGCGTAGGGGGCTATAGCAATCAGCCCCAGCATTTT. Drawing the rest from reference TRBV9 and TRBJ1-5, the complete variable domain is DSGVTQTPKHLITATGQRVTLRCSPRSGDLSVYWYQQSLDQGLQFLIQYYNGEERAKGNILERFSAQQFPDLHSELNLSSLELGDSALYFCASSVGGYSNQPQHFGDGTRLSIL.

The chain couples TRBV5-1 to TRBJ2-1, with 15 bases identical to TRBD2. Germline lookup yields CDR1 SGHRS and CDR2 YFSETQ. V shed 0 bases and J 5 bases; nucleotides not matched to a gene: 0. The CDR3 is 16 amino acids. DNA of the CDR3: TGCGCCAGCAGCTTGGGGACTAGCGGGGGGGACAATGAGCAGTTCTTC. Translating it yields CASSLGTSGGDNEQFF.

V gene TRBV27 combines with J gene TRBJ1-2; the match to TRBD1 covers 8 bases. There are 13 residues in the CDR3. After removal of 3 bases from V and 8 bases from J, the junction contained 5 bases not matched to a gene. The germline CDR1 and CDR2 sequences are MNHEY and SMNVEV (reference sequence). CDR3: CASSFGTGAGYTF. In nucleotides, the CDR3 is TGTGCCAGCAGTTTCGGGACAGGCGCCGGCTACACCTTC.

The chain uses TRBV10-3 and TRBJ1-2; TRBD1 matches 7 bases. V lost 4 bases, J lost 8 bases, and 10 bases stayed unmatched. Per the germline V gene, CDR1 is ENHRY and CDR2 is SYGVKD. CDR3 length equals 14 residues. DNA for the CDR3: TGTGCCATCAGTGGGAAAGGGACAGTCGAGGGCTACACCTTC. As protein: CAISGKGTVEGYTF.

This chain uses TRBV9 with TRBJ2-1; 11 bases match TRBD2. The V gene's germline CDR1 is SGDLS and CDR2 YYNGEE. The CDR3 runs 15 residues. V was clipped by 4 bases and J by 4 bases; unmatched bases: 4. CDR3 amino acids: CASSSIAGGYNEQFF. As DNA, the CDR3 is TGTGCCAGCAGCTCCATAGCGGGGGGGTACAATGAGCAGTTCTTC. Based on the CDR3 plus reference TRBV9 and TRBJ2-1, the full variable domain is DSGVTQTPKHLITATGQRVTLRCSPRSGDLSVYWYQQSLDQGLQFLIQYYNGEERAKGNILERFSAQQFPDLHSELNLSSLELGDSALYFCASSSIAGGYNEQFFGPGTRLTVL.

The chain carries TRBV10-3 and TRBJ1-5, with a weak D call TRBD1 (5 bases). The CDR3 has 14 residues. V was shortened by 3 bases and J by 1 base, with 7 bases between the two germline ends. Germline CDR1 ENHRY, CDR2 SYGVKD. The CDR3 coding sequence is TGTGCCATCAGTGAAAAGGGGAGCAATCAGCCCCAGCATTTT. Its translation is CAISEKGSNQPQHF.

The rearrangement joins TRBV10-1 to TRBJ2-3; no reliable D call. The CDR3 length is 13 residues. The V gene's germline CDR1 is WNHNN and CDR2 SYGVQD (reference sequence). The germline V and J ends were trimmed by 6 bases and 0 bases, with 7 bases remaining between them. The chain's CDR3 is CASRRESTDTQYF. CDR3 sequence (DNA): TGCGCCAGCAGGAGAGAAAGCACAGATACGCAGTATTTT.

The chain joins TRBV7-9 to TRBJ2-3; D might be TRBD2 (5 bases). Germline values: CDR1 SEHNR, CDR2 FQNEAQ (reference sequence). V lost 5 bases, J lost 3 bases, and 12 bases lay in between. The CDR3 is 14 residues long. The CDR3 region is CASSLWTGTDTQYF. CDR3 in DNA: TGTGCCAGCAGCCTGTGGACGGGGACAGATACGCAGTATTTT.

This rearrangement joins TRBV10-1 to TRBJ1-4; 8 bases align to TRBD1. This CDR3 region has 14 residues. V lost 4 bases and J lost 5; bases outside the gene matches: 3. Germline V gene sequence: CDR1 WNHNN, CDR2 SYGVQD (reference sequence). CDR3 bases: TGCGCCAGCAGTGCGGACAGGGAGAATGAAAAACTGTTTTTT. It specifies CASSADRENEKLFF.

The gene calls are TRBV7-2 and TRBJ2-7, with 8 bases matching TRBD1. This CDR3 is 13 amino acids long. The V and J ends lost 5 bases and 6 bases, in that order; junction bases with no gene match: 6. The germline CDR1 and CDR2 sequences are SGHTA and FQGNSA. CDR3 protein: CASSQGARVEQYF. In DNA form, the CDR3 reads TGTGCCAGCAGCCAGGGGGCTAGAGTCGAGCAGTACTTC.

The table lists this clone with a few counts. The chain uses TRBV7-8 and TRBJ1-2; D uncertain. The V end lost 1 base, the J end lost 8 bases, and 14 bases lay between the germline ends. The CDR3 is made up of 14 amino acids. CDR1 and CDR2 from the germline V gene are SGHVS and FQNEAQ. The CDR3 sequence is CASSLGGSGEGYTF. CDR3 in DNA: TGTGCCAGCAGCTTAGGAGGGAGCGGCGAAGGCTACACCTTC.

The DNA of the CDR3 is TGCGCCAGCAGCTTGGACAGGGGAAGTCTCTATGGCTACACCTTC. Residues: CASSLDRGSLYGYTF. The V and J genes are TRBV5-1 and TRBJ1-2; 7 positions agree with TRBD1. The CDR3 length is 15 residues. V lost 0 bases and J lost 4; bases outside the gene matches: 6. From germline, CDR1 is SGHRS and CDR2 YFSETQ.

This rearrangement joins TRBV4-1 to TRBJ1-2; no clear D. Germline CDR1 is MGHRA and CDR2 is YSYEKL. The CDR3 runs to 15 residues. Between the trimmed V and J ends, which lost 0 bases and 7 bases, there was a span of 15 bases. CDR3 in amino acids: CASSQDPGFVSGYTF. In nucleotides, the CDR3 is TGCGCCAGCAGCCAAGACCCAGGCTTCGTATCTGGCTACACCTTC.

This clone was counted a single time. This chain links TRBV12-3 or TRBV12-4 with TRBJ1-6; TRBD1 might be the D (5 bases). The V end lost 9 bases, the J end lost 10 bases, and 16 bases lay between the germline ends. CDR3 length: 13 amino acids. As DNA, the CDR3 is TGTGCCAGTACGGTAAGGGGCAGCTCACCCCTCCACTTT. Amino acid sequence: CASTVRGSSPLHF.

J is TRBJ1-3 and V is TRBV6-5; D gene ambiguous. V was shortened by 6 bases and J by 2 bases, with 14 bases between the two germline ends. Per germline, CDR1 MNHEY and CDR2 SVGAGI. This CDR3 has 15 residues. The CDR3 nucleotides read TGTGCCAGCAGCCCCTCAACGGGGACTGGAAACACCATATATTTT. It yields the protein CASSPSTGTGNTIYF.

This clone was seen only once. The chain couples TRBV5-4 to TRBJ2-7; the D gene is possibly TRBD2 (6 bases). Germline V CDR1 and CDR2: SGHNT, YYREEE (reference sequence). This CDR3 is 14 amino acids long. The V gene lost 3 bases and the J gene lost 3 bases, with 13 bases spanning the gap. The CDR3 here is CASSSHGGNYEQYF. CDR3 DNA: TGTGCCAGCAGCTCCCACGGGGGTAACTACGAGCAGTACTTC.

The CDR3 sequence: CASSFEGGRPQHF. The CDR3 DNA reads as TGTGCCAGCAGTTTCGAGGGGGGGCGGCCCCAGCATTTT. The chain employs TRBV6-2 or TRBV6-3 and TRBJ1-5; maybe TRBD1 (6 bases). V lost 4 bases to trimming and J lost 9 bases, with 13 bases between them. This CDR3 is built from 13 residues. The germline V gene encodes CDR1 MNHEY and CDR2 SVGEGT.

The J gene is TRBJ2-7, the V gene TRBV2; no reliable D call. The V end was cut by 4 bases, the J end by 3 bases, with 4 bases between. The CDR3 is 11 amino acids. The germline gives CDR1 SNHLY, CDR2 FYNNEI. The chain's CDR3 is CASSAVYEQYF. The CDR3 DNA reads TGTGCCAGCAGTGCGGTCTACGAGCAGTACTTC.

The CDR3 sequence: CATSWAGKAFF. CDR3 DNA: TGTGCCACCAGCTGGGCGGGGAAAGCTTTCTTT. V gene TRBV24-1 combines with J gene TRBJ1-1; no clear D gene. V lost 7 bases, J lost 9 bases, and 11 bases lay in between. CDR1 is KGHDR and CDR2 is SFDVKD in the germline V gene. This CDR3 is built from 11 residues.